The table lists the clone carrying this T cell receptor (beta chain) with a few counts. Its antigen is not identified. These data come from a study of shared clonotypes between healthy human individuals. The CDR3 spans 17 residues. Germline lookup yields CDR1 SGHVS and CDR2 FQNEAQ. V trimming: 4 bases; J trimming: 1 base; junction bases outside the gene matches: 5. All donors were healthy HIV-negative adults lacking recent acute infections or vaccinations. Study results and caveats: With a handful of donors compared, about 5.2% of naive CD4 clonotypes were shared. Although depth was large, rarefaction showed that sequencing of the sorted subsets was incomplete.

In replicate PCRs of sorted subsets, approximately 210 ng DNA, about 30,000 T cell genomes, was used. Sequenced by immunoSEQ multiplex PCR; TCRdb stores in-frame clones only, minus some. The sample holds about 680,000 clones, 72% seen once. This receptor was obtained from a woman aged 25-40 years in good health. The rearrangement uses TRBV7-8 and TRBJ2-7, with 15 bases lining up with TRBD2. The material sequenced was memory CD4+ T cells sorted from blood. The subset denotes: CD45RA-negative fraction. Here the CDR3 DNA reads TGTGCCAGCAGCTCCGGACTAGCGGGAGGGAAATCCTACGAGCAGTACTTC. Encoded protein: CASSSGLAGGKSYEQYF.